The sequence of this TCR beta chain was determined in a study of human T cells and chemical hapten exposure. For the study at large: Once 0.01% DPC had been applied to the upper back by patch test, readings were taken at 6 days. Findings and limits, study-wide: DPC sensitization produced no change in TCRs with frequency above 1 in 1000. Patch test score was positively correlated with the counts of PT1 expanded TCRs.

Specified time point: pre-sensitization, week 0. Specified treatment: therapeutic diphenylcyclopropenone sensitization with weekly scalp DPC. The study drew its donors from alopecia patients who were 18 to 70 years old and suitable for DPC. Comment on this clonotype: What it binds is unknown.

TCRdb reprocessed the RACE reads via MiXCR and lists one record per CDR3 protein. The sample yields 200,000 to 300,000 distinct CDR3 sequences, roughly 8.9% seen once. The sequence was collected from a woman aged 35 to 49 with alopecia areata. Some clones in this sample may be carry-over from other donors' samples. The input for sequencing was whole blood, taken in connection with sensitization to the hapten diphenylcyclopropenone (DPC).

The CDR3 loop reads CASSFRRAYEQYF. The CDR3 DNA follows: TGTGCCAGCAGTTTTAGGCGGGCCTACGAGCAGTACTTC. The J gene is TRBJ2-7, the V gene TRBV12-3 or TRBV12-4, with D perhaps TRBD2 (5 bases). The V end lost 3 bases, the J end lost 2 bases, and 8 bases lay between the germline ends. This CDR3 has 13 amino acids.